Listed below are T cell receptor beta chains from one sample, sequenced in a study of cytomegalovirus exposure and HLA in healthy donors. Sequencing used immunoSEQ multiplex PCR; TCRdb keeps in-frame clones, though not all of them. The sample includes 100,000 to 130,000 clones, almost 96% of them seen just once. The sample consisted of PBMCs. All receptors derive from a young woman in good health and CMV-seronegative. The CDR3 runs from the conserved cysteine through the conserved F or W. The order of the fields is J gene, clone size, V gene, D gene, CDR3 DNA, CDR3 protein. A D gene is named only where the DNA matches it firmly. Part of the rows lack a size; the others show once, few, many or a class for expanded clones.

j_gene: TRBJ2-2
abundance: -
v_gene: TRBV6-1
d_gene: -
CDR3nt: TGTGCCAGCAGTGAGGCAGGATTGAACACCGGGGAGCTGTTTTTT
CDR3aa: CASSEAGLNTGELFF

j_gene: TRBJ1-5
abundance: once
v_gene: TRBV4-1
d_gene: TRBD1
CDR3nt: TGCGCCAGCAGCCAGCCAGGGGGGAATCAGCCCCAGCATTTT
CDR3aa: CASSQPGGNQPQHF

j_gene: TRBJ1-1
abundance: -
v_gene: TRBV6-6
d_gene: -
CDR3nt: TGTGCCAGCAGTCCACAGGGAGAGAACACTGAAGCTTTCTTT
CDR3aa: CASSPQGENTEAFF

j_gene: TRBJ1-2
abundance: -
v_gene: TRBV5-8
d_gene: -
CDR3nt: TGTGCCAGCATGGGGGCAGCACGTCTCTATGGCTACACCTTC
CDR3aa: CASMGAARLYGYTF

j_gene: TRBJ1-3
abundance: once
v_gene: TRBV4-2
d_gene: -
CDR3nt: TGTGCCAGCAGCCAAATCATGTCTGGAAACACCATATATTTT
CDR3aa: CASSQIMSGNTIYF

j_gene: TRBJ2-3
abundance: -
v_gene: TRBV9
d_gene: -
CDR3nt: TGTGCCAGCAGCGTCAGGCTAGCAACTAGCACAGATACGCAGTATTTT
CDR3aa: CASSVRLATSTDTQYF

j_gene: TRBJ1-1
abundance: -
v_gene: TRBV28
d_gene: -
CDR3nt: TGTGCCAGCAGGGAAAGGGGCCCCGGGAACACTGAAGCTTTCTTT
CDR3aa: CASRERGPGNTEAFF

j_gene: TRBJ2-1
abundance: once
v_gene: TRBV27
d_gene: TRBD2
CDR3nt: TGTGCCAGCAGTTTATTGGGGCTAGCGGCTAACAATGAGCAGTTCTTC
CDR3aa: CASSLLGLAANNEQFF

j_gene: TRBJ2-2
abundance: -
v_gene: TRBV5-8
d_gene: -
CDR3nt: TGTGCCAGCAGCAGGAGGAGTACTTATGCGAACACCGGGGAGCTGTTTTTT
CDR3aa: CASSRRSTYANTGELFF

j_gene: TRBJ1-5
abundance: -
v_gene: TRBV28
d_gene: -
CDR3nt: TGTGCCAGCACCCTGGGGGGTTTCAATCAGCCCCAGCATTTT
CDR3aa: CASTLGGFNQPQHF

j_gene: TRBJ1-2
abundance: -
v_gene: TRBV7-2
d_gene: TRBD1
CDR3nt: TGTGCCAGCAGCTTAAGATTGACAGGGAACTATGGCTACACCTTC
CDR3aa: CASSLRLTGNYGYTF

j_gene: TRBJ1-2
abundance: -
v_gene: TRBV27
d_gene: -
CDR3nt: TGTGCCAGCAGTGCCAGGGGCTATGATGGCTACACCTTC
CDR3aa: CASSARGYDGYTF

j_gene: TRBJ2-7
abundance: -
v_gene: TRBV30
d_gene: TRBD1
CDR3nt: TGTGCCTGGAGTGCCCTCGGGACAGGGGGGTACGAGCAGTACTTC
CDR3aa: CAWSALGTGGYEQYF

j_gene: TRBJ2-3
abundance: -
v_gene: TRBV7-9
d_gene: TRBD1
CDR3nt: TGTGCCAGCAGCTTAGTATTGTTTGAAGGACAGGGGGTGTTAGATACGCAGTATTTT
CDR3aa: CASSLVLFEGQGVLDTQYF

j_gene: TRBJ1-5
abundance: -
v_gene: TRBV7-9
d_gene: TRBD1
CDR3nt: TGTGCCAGCAGCTTAGGGACAGGGAGGAATGATCAGCCCCAGCATTTT
CDR3aa: CASSLGTGRNDQPQHF

j_gene: TRBJ1-3
abundance: once
v_gene: TRBV4-1
d_gene: -
CDR3nt: TGCGCCAGCAGCCCCCGGGGTTTTCAGGGAAACACCATATATTTT
CDR3aa: CASSPRGFQGNTIYF

j_gene: TRBJ1-5
abundance: -
v_gene: TRBV18
d_gene: -
CDR3nt: TGTGCCAGCTCACCGGGCAGGTATAGCAATCAGCCCCAGCATTTT
CDR3aa: CASSPGRYSNQPQHF

j_gene: TRBJ1-4
abundance: -
v_gene: TRBV2
d_gene: -
CDR3nt: TGTGCCAGCAGGAACACCGGGTCCGAGGGTGAAAAACTGTTTTTT
CDR3aa: CASRNTGSEGEKLFF

j_gene: TRBJ1-2
abundance: once
v_gene: TRBV4-3
d_gene: -
CDR3nt: TGCGCCAGCAGCCAACAGGGTTCTCACGGCTACACCTTC
CDR3aa: CASSQQGSHGYTF

j_gene: TRBJ2-5
abundance: -
v_gene: TRBV14
d_gene: TRBD1
CDR3nt: TGTGCCAGCAGTGACCACAGATCAGGGGGAGCAGAGACCCAGTACTTC
CDR3aa: CASSDHRSGGAETQYF

j_gene: TRBJ2-1
abundance: -
v_gene: TRBV7-2
d_gene: -
CDR3nt: TGTGCCAGCAGGACCGGGTCAAACAATGAGCAGTTCTTC
CDR3aa: CASRTGSNNEQFF

j_gene: TRBJ2-3
abundance: -
v_gene: TRBV11-2
d_gene: TRBD2
CDR3nt: TGTGCCAGCAGCAAGAATAAAGCGGGATTGGGCACAGATACGCAGTATTTT
CDR3aa: CASSKNKAGLGTDTQYF

j_gene: TRBJ2-5
abundance: -
v_gene: TRBV7-3
d_gene: -
CDR3nt: TGTGCCAGCAGCTTAGGGGGGGGGCACCAAGAGACCCAGTACTTC
CDR3aa: CASSLGGGHQETQYF

j_gene: TRBJ1-1
abundance: -
v_gene: TRBV15
d_gene: -
CDR3nt: TGTGCCACCAGCAGAACAGGACTGAACACTGAAGCTTTCTTT
CDR3aa: CATSRTGLNTEAFF

j_gene: TRBJ1-1
abundance: -
v_gene: TRBV9
d_gene: -
CDR3nt: TGTGCCAGCAGCAAAACATCATGGACTGAAGCTTTCTTT
CDR3aa: CASSKTSWTEAFF

j_gene: TRBJ2-3
abundance: -
v_gene: TRBV7-9
d_gene: -
CDR3nt: TGTGCCAGCAGCTTAGCGGGGGGGCTTCATACGCAGTATTTT
CDR3aa: CASSLAGGLHTQYF

j_gene: TRBJ2-2
abundance: -
v_gene: TRBV7-2
d_gene: -
CDR3nt: TGTGCCAGCAGCACCACCCCCGTGCGGGGCGAACACGGGGAGCTGTTTTTT
CDR3aa: CASSTTPVRGEHGELFF

j_gene: TRBJ1-2
abundance: -
v_gene: TRBV29-1
d_gene: -
CDR3nt: TGCAGCGTTGGCGGAACCAGACCTAACTATGGCTACACCTTC
CDR3aa: CSVGGTRPNYGYTF

j_gene: TRBJ2-3
abundance: -
v_gene: TRBV9
d_gene: TRBD2
CDR3nt: TGTGCCAGCAGCCCACGACTAGCGGGGGGTGCAGATACGCAGTATTTT
CDR3aa: CASSPRLAGGADTQYF

j_gene: TRBJ1-1
abundance: -
v_gene: TRBV28
d_gene: -
CDR3nt: TGTGCCAGCACAACCGGGGGGGGCGGGAGCACTGAAGCTTTCTTT
CDR3aa: CASTTGGGGSTEAFF

j_gene: TRBJ2-5
abundance: -
v_gene: TRBV7-9
d_gene: -
CDR3nt: TGTGCCAGCAGCTTAACGTTTGAGGAGGGGGAGACCCAGTACTTC
CDR3aa: CASSLTFEEGETQYF

j_gene: TRBJ1-6
abundance: -
v_gene: TRBV28
d_gene: TRBD1
CDR3nt: TGTGCCAGCAGTTTGGGGACAGGGTACTCCTATAATTCACCCCTCCACTTT
CDR3aa: CASSLGTGYSYNSPLHF

j_gene: TRBJ2-2
abundance: -
v_gene: TRBV27
d_gene: -
CDR3nt: TGTGCCAGTTCTTTTGCAACTAAGAAAACCGGGGAGCTGTTTTTT
CDR3aa: CASSFATKKTGELFF

j_gene: TRBJ2-3
abundance: -
v_gene: TRBV25-1
d_gene: -
CDR3nt: TGTGCCAGCCTAATGCCCCCAGATACGCAGTATTTT
CDR3aa: CASLMPPDTQYF

j_gene: TRBJ2-3
abundance: -
v_gene: TRBV28
d_gene: TRBD2
CDR3nt: TGTGCCAGCAGTTACGGGGCGCGGGGGGGCCGCCGCACAGATACGCAGTATTTT
CDR3aa: CASSYGARGGRRTDTQYF

j_gene: TRBJ1-1
abundance: -
v_gene: TRBV5-4
d_gene: -
CDR3nt: TGTGCCAGCAGCTTGGATTCAGGCAACACTGAAGCTTTCTTT
CDR3aa: CASSLDSGNTEAFF

j_gene: TRBJ2-4
abundance: -
v_gene: TRBV7-8
d_gene: TRBD2
CDR3nt: TGTGCCAGCAGCCCAGTGGGAGGGGAGACGGAAAACATTCAGTACTTC
CDR3aa: CASSPVGGETENIQYF

j_gene: TRBJ1-4
abundance: -
v_gene: TRBV19
d_gene: -
CDR3nt: TGTGCCAGTAGTATAGATCTGGGGCGCGTTAACCAAAAACTGTTTTTT
CDR3aa: CASSIDLGRVNQKLFF

j_gene: TRBJ2-7
abundance: -
v_gene: TRBV2
d_gene: TRBD1
CDR3nt: TGTGCCAGCAGTAAGGGACAGGGCCTCATGAGAGAGCAGTACTTC
CDR3aa: CASSKGQGLMREQYF

j_gene: TRBJ2-7
abundance: -
v_gene: TRBV4-3
d_gene: TRBD1
CDR3nt: TGCGCCAGCAGCCAAGACCTTAGACAGGGGGGCGAGCAGTACTTC
CDR3aa: CASSQDLRQGGEQYF

j_gene: TRBJ1-1
abundance: -
v_gene: TRBV7-9
d_gene: -
CDR3nt: TGTGCCAGCAGCCCAGGGACATCCATTGAAGCTTTCTTT
CDR3aa: CASSPGTSIEAFF

j_gene: TRBJ2-7
abundance: -
v_gene: TRBV7-9
d_gene: TRBD2
CDR3nt: TGTGCCAGCAGCCGATCCGGGGGGGGCTACGAGCAGTACTTC
CDR3aa: CASSRSGGGYEQYF

j_gene: TRBJ2-3
abundance: -
v_gene: TRBV4-2
d_gene: TRBD2
CDR3nt: TGTGCCAGCAGCCCAGGACTAGCGGGCGGGCCGGGCACAGATACGCAGTATTTT
CDR3aa: CASSPGLAGGPGTDTQYF

j_gene: TRBJ2-7
abundance: -
v_gene: TRBV7-2
d_gene: -
CDR3nt: TGTGCCAGCAGCTTAACTAGTAATCTCTACGAGCAGTACTTC
CDR3aa: CASSLTSNLYEQYF